The rows below give T cell receptor beta chains drawn from one sample of a study of T cells in Graves' hyperthyroidism and ophthalmopathy. One entry per CDR3 protein results from TCRdb running MiXCR on the multiplex PCR reads. Of fewer than 500,000 distinct CDR3 sequences in the sample, approximately 14% were seen once. The sample comprised blood. The receptor source for this set is a woman aged 25 to 39 with Graves' ophthalmopathy. CDR3s leave out the opening cysteine and the closing phenylalanine or tryptophan. Clone size, where shown, is once, few, many, or a class for clones that have expanded.

TRBJ2-7,TRBV12-3/TRBV12-4,many,ASSRTFSYEQY
TRBJ2-7,TRBV13,.,ASSPRQDNSYEQY
TRBJ2-5,TRBV18,many,ASSKLDQETQY
TRBJ1-1,TRBV2,many,ASSYSRPNTEAF
TRBJ2-3,TRBV9,.,ASSVVPSGGASADTQY
TRBJ2-2,TRBV18,many,ASSDQGNTGELF
TRBJ2-7,TRBV28,.,ASTLAGGYEQY
TRBJ2-1,TRBV7-2,many,ASSDLRGQF
TRBJ1-1,TRBV3-1,many,ASSPLMGQEAF
TRBJ2-2,TRBV12-3/TRBV12-4,many,ASTPKGGAGGGELF
TRBJ1-5,TRBV12-3/TRBV12-4,many,ASSPPHRVGNQPQH
TRBJ2-1,TRBV28,many,ASSFQGLGFLNEQF
TRBJ1-1,TRBV12-3/TRBV12-4,few,ASSLRSYTEAF
TRBJ1-1,TRBV19,many,ASSSDRITEAF
TRBJ2-3,TRBV7-2,many,ASRGGGTSTDTQY
TRBJ1-4,TRBV24-1,few,ATSDSLEGPNEKLF